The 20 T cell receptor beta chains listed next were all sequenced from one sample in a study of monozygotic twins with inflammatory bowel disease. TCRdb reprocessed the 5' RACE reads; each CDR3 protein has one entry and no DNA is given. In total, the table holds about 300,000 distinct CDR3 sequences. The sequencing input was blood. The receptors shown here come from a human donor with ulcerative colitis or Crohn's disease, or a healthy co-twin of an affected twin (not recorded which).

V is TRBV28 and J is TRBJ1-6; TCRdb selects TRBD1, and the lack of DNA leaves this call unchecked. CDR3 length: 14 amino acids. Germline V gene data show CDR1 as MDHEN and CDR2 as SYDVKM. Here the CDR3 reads CAIRTGFYNSPLHF. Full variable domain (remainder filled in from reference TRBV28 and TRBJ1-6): DVKVTQSSRYLVKRTGEKVFLECVQDMDHENMFWYRQDPGLGLRLIYFSYDVKMKEKGDIPEGYSVSREKKERFSLILESASTNQTSMYLCAIRTGFYNSPLHFGNGTRLTVT.

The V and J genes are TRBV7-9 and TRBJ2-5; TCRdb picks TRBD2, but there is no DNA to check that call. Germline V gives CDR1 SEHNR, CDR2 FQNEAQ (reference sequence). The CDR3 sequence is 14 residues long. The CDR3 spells CASSRPGIMETQYF. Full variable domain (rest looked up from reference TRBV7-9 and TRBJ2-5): DTGVSQNPRHKITKRGQNVTFRCDPISEHNRLYWYRQTLGQGPEFLTYFQNEAQLEKSRLLSDRFSAERPKGSFSTLEIQRTEQGDSAMYLCASSRPGIMETQYFGPGTRLLVL.

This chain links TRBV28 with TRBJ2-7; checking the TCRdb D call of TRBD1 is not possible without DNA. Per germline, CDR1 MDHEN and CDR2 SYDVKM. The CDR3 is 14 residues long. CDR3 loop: CASSVRGGGYEQYF.

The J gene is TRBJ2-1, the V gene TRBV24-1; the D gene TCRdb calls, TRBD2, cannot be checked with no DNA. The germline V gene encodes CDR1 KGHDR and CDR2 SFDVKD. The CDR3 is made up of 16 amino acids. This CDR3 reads CATRTSGGQGYNEQFF.

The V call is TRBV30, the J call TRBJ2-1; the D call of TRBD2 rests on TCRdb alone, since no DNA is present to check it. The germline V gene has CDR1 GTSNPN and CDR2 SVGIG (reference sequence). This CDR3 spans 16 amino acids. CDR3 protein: CAFSLSGTSGYNEQFF.

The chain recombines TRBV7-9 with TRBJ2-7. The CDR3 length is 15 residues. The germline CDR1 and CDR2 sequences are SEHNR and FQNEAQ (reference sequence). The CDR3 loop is CASSLGIPGAYEQYF.

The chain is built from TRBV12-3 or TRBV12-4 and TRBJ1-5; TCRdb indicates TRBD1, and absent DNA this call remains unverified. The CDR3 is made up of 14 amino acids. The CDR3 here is CASSLFQGSQPQHF.

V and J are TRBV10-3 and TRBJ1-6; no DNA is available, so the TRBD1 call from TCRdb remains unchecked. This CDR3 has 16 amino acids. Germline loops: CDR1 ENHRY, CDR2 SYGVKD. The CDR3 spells CASRDAGSSYNSPLHF.

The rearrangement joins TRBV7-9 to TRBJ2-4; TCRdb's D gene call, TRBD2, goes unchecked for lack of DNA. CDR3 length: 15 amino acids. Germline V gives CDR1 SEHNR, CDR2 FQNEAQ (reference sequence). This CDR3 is CASSLDSGKSDIQYF.

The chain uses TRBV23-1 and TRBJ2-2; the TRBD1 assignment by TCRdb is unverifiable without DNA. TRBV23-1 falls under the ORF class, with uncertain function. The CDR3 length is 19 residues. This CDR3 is CASSQSARGTEVFPEELFF.

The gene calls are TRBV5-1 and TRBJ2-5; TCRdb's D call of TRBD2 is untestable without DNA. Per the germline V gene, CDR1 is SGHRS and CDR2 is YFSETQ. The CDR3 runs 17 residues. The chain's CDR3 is CASSLDYTPAAQETQYF.

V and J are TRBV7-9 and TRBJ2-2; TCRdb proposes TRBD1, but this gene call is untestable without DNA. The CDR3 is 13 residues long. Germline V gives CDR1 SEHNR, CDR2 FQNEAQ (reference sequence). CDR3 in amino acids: CASSREGIGELFF.

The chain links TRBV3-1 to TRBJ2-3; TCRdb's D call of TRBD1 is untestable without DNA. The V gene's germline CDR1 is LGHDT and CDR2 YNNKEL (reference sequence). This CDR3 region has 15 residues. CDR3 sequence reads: CASSQAGVAADTQYF.

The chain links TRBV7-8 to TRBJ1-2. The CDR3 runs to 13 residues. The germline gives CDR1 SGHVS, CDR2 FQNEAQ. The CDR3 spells CASSQGMSYGYTF.

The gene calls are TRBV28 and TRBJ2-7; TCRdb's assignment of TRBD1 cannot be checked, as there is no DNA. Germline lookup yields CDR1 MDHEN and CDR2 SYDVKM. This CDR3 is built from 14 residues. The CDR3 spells CASSSYRASYEQYF.

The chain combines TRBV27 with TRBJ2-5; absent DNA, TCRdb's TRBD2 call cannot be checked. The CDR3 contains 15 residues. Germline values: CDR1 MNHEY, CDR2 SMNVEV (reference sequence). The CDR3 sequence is CASSFSGSPVETQYF.

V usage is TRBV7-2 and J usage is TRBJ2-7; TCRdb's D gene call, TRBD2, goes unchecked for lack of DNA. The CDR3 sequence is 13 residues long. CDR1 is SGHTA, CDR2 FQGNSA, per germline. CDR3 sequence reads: CASSFGPYGEQYF.

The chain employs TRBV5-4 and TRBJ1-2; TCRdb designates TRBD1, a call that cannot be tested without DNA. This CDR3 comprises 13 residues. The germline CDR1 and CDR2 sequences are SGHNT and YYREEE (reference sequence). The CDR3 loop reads CASRATGNYGYTF.

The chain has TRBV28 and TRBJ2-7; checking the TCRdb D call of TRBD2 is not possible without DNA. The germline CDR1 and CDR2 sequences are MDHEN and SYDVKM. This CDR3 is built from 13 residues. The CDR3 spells CASREGLSYEQYF.

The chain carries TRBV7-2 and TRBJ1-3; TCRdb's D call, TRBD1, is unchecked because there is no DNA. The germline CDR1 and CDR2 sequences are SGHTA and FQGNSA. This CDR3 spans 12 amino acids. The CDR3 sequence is CASSPPRGTIYF.